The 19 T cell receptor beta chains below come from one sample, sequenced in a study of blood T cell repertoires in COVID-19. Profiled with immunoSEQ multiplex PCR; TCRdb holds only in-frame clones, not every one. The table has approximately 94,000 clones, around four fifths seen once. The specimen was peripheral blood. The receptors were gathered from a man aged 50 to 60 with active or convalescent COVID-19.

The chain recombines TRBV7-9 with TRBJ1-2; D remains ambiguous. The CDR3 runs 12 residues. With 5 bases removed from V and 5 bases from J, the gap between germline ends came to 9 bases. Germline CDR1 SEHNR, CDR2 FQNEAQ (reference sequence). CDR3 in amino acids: CASSPGEYGYTF. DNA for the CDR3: TGTGCCAGCAGCCCCGGGGAATATGGCTACACCTTC.

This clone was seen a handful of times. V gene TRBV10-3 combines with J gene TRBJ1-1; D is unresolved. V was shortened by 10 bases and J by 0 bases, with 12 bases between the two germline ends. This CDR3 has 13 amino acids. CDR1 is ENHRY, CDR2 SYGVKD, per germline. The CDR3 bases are TGTGCCACTTGCGATGACATGAACACTGAAGCTTTCTTT. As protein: CATCDDMNTEAFF.

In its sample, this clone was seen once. CDR3 DNA sequence: TGCGCCAGCAGTGAGTCTTATCGAGTTACGCAGTATTTT. Amino acids: CASSESYRVTQYF. V usage is TRBV10-1 and J usage is TRBJ2-3; D remains ambiguous. The CDR3 loop spans 13 amino acids. V lost 0 bases and J lost 8, with 9 bases in between. The germline gives CDR1 WNHNN, CDR2 SYGVQD (reference sequence).

CDR3 sequence: CAWSLDRGFSNEQYF. In nucleotides, the CDR3 is TGTGCCTGGAGTTTGGACAGGGGTTTTTCCAACGAGCAGTACTTC. The J gene is TRBJ2-7, the V gene TRBV30, with 9 positions matching TRBD1. Germline V lookup: CDR1 GTSNPN, CDR2 SVGIG (reference sequence). The CDR3 is 15 amino acids. J gave up 5 bases and V 2 bases, and 10 bases lay outside the gene matches.

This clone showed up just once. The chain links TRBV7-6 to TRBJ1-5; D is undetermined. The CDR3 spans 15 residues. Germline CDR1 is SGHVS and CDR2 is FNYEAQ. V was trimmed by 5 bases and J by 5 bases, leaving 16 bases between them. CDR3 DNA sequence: TGTGCCAGCAGCCCCGTCGAAGGGAGAGATCAGCCCCAGCATTTT. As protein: CASSPVEGRDQPQHF.

The CDR3 protein is CASSLYMARGHYEQYF. The CDR3 DNA follows: TGTGCCAGCAGTTTATATATGGCCAGGGGGCACTACGAGCAGTACTTC. V is TRBV28 and J is TRBJ2-7; 8 nucleotides match TRBD1. Germline CDR1 reads MDHEN; CDR2 reads SYDVKM. Unmatched junction bases numbered 8, after V lost 1 base and J lost 3 bases. This CDR3 contains 16 residues.

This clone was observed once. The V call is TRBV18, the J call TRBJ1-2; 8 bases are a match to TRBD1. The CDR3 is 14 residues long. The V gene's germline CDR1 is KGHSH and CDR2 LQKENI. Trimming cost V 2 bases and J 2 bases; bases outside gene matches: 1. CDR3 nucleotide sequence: TGTGCCAGCTCACCAGACAGGGGAAACTATGGCTACACCTTC. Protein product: CASSPDRGNYGYTF.

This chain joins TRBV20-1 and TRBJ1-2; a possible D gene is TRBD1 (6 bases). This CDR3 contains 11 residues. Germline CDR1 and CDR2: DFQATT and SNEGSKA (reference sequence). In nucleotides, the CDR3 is TGCAGGCGGGGGCAGGGCTATGGCTACACCTTC. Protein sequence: CRRGQGYGYTF.

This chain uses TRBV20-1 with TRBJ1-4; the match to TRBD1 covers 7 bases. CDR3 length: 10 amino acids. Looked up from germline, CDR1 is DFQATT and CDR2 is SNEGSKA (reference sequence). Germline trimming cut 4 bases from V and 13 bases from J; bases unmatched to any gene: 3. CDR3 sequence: CSAKYRGLFF. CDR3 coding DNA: TGCAGTGCTAAGTACAGGGGACTGTTTTTT.

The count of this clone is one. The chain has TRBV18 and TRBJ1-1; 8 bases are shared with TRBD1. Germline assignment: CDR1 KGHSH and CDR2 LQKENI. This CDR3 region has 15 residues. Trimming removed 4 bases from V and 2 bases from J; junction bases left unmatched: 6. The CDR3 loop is CASSLGQAGNTEAFF. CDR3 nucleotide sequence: TGTGCCAGCTCACTGGGACAGGCCGGCAACACTGAAGCTTTCTTT.

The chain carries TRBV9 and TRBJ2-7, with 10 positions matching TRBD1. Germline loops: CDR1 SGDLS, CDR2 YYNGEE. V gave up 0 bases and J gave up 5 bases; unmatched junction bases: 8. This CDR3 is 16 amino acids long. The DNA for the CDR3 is TGTGCCAGCAGCGTAGTTCCCGGGACAGGGGACCACGAGCAGTACTTC. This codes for CASSVVPGTGDHEQYF.

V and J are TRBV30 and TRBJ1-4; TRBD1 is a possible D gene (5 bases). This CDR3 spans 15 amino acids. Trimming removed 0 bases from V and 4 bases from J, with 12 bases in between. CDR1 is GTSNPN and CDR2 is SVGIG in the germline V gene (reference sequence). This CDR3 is CAWSVRRANNEKLFF. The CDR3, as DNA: TGTGCCTGGAGTGTACGCAGGGCCAATAATGAAAAACTGTTTTTT.

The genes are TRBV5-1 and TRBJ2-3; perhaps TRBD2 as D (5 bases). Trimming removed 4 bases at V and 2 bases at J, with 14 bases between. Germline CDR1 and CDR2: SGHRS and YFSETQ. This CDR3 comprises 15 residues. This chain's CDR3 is CASSPGMGATDTQYF. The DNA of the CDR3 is TGCGCCAGCAGCCCGGGGATGGGAGCCACAGATACGCAGTATTTT.

This CDR3 reads CASRDRGNTEAFF. DNA for the CDR3: TGTGCCAGCAGAGACAGGGGAAACACTGAAGCTTTCTTT. V and J are TRBV27 and TRBJ1-1; 8 bases agree with TRBD1. The CDR3 is 13 amino acids. Germline V gene sequence: CDR1 MNHEY, CDR2 SMNVEV (reference sequence). The ends lost 6 bases at V and 2 bases at J; junction bases unmatched: 2.

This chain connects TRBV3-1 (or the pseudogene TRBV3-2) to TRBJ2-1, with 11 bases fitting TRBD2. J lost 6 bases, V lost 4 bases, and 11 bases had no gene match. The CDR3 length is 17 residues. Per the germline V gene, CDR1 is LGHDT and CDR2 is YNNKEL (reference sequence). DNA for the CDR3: TGTGCCAGCAGCCCGCAAGGGACTAGCGGACCTTCCAATGAGCAGTTCTTC. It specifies CASSPQGTSGPSNEQFF.

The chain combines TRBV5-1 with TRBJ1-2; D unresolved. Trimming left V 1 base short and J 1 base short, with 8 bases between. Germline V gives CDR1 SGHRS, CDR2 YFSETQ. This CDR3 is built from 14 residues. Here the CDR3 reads CASSLQTDNYGYTF. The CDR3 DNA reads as TGCGCCAGCAGCTTGCAAACAGATAACTATGGCTACACCTTC.

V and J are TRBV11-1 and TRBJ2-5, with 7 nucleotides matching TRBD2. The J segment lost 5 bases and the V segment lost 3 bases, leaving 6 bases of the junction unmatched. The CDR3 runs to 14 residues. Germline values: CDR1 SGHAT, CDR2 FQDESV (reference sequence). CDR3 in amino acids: CASSLYGGGETQYF. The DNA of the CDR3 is TGTGCCAGCAGCTTGTATGGGGGAGGGGAGACCCAGTACTTC.

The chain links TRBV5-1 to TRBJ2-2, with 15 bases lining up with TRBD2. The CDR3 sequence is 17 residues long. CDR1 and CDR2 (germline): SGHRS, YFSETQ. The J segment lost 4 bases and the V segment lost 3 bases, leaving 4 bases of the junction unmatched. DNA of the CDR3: TGCGCCAGCAGCTCGGGACTAGCGGGAGGCGCCACCGGGGAGCTGTTTTTT. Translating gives CASSSGLAGGATGELFF.

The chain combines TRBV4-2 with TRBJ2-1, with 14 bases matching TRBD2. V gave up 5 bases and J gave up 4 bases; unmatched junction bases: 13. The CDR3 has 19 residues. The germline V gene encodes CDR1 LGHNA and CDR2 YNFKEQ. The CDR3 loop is CASSAGLAGGPAGYNEQFF. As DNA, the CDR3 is TGTGCCAGCAGCGCAGGACTAGCGGGAGGTCCCGCCGGATACAATGAGCAGTTCTTC.